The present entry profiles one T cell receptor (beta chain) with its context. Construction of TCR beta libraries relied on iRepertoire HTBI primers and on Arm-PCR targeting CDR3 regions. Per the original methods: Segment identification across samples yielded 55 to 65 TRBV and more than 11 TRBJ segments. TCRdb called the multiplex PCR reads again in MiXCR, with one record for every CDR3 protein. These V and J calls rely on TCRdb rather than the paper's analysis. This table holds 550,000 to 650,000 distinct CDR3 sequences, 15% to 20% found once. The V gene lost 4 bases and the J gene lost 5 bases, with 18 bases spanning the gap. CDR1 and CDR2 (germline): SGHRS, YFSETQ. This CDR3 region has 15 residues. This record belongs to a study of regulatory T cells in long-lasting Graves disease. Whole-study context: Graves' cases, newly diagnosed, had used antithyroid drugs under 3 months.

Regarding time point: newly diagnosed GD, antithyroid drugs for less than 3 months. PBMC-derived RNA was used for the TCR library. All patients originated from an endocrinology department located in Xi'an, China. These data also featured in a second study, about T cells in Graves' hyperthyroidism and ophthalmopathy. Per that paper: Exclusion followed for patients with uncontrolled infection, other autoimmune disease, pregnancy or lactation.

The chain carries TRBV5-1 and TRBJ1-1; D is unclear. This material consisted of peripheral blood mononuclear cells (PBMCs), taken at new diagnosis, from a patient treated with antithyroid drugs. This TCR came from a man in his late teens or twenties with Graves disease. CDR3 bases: TGCGCCAGCAGCGCTATCATGAACGCGGGGACTGAAGCTTTCTTT. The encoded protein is CASSAIMNAGTEAFF.